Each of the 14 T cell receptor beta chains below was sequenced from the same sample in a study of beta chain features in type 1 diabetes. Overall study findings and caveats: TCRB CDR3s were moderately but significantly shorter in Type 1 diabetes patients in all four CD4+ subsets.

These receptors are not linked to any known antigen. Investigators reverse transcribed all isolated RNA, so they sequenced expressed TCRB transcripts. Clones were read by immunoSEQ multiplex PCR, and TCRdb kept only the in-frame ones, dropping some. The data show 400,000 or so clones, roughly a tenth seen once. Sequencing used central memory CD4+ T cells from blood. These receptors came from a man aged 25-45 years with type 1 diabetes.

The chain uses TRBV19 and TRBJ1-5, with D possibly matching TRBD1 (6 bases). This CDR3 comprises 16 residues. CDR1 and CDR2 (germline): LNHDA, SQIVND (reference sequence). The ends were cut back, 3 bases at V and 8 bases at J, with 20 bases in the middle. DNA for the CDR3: TGTGCCAGTAGTATTGGAATAGGAGGGGGTATGAAGCCCCAGCATTTT. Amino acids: CASSIGIGGGMKPQHF.

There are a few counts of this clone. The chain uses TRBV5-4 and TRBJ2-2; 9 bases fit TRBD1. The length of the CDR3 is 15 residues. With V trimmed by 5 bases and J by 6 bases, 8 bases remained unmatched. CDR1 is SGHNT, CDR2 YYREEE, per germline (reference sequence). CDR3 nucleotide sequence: TGTGCCAGCAGTTCACAGGGGGCTTATGCCGGGGAGCTGTTTTTT. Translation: CASSSQGAYAGELFF.

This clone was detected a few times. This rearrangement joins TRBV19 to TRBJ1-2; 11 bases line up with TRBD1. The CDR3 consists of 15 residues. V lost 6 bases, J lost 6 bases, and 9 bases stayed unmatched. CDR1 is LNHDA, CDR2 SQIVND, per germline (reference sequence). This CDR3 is CASRGVRTGGDGYTF. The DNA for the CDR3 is TGTGCCAGTAGAGGAGTCCGGACAGGGGGCGATGGCTACACCTTC. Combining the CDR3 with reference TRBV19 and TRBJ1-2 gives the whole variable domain DGGITQSPKYLFRKEGQNVTLSCEQNLNHDAMYWYRQDPGQGLRLIYYSQIVNDFQKGDIAEGYSVSREKKESFPLTVTSAQKNPTAFYLCASRGVRTGGDGYTFGSGTRLTVV.

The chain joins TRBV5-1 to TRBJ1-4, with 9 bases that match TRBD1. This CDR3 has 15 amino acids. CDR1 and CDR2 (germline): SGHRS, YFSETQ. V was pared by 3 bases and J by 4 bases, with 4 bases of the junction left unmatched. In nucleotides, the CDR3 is TGCGCCAGCAGCTCCGGGACAGGGCTTAATGAAAAACTGTTTTTT. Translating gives CASSSGTGLNEKLFF.

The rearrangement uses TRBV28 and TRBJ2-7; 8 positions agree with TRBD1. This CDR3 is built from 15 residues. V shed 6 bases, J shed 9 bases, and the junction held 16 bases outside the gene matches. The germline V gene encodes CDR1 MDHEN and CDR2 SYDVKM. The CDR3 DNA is TGTGCCAGCAGCGTAACCCCGGGACAGGAGTTCTCGCAGTACTTC. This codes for CASSVTPGQEFSQYF.

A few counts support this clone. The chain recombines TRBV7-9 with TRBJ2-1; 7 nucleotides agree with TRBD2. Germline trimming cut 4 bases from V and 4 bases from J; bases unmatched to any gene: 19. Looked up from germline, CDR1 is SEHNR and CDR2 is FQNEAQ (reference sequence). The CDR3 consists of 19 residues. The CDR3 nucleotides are TGTGCCAGCAGCTCGCTCCGTAGTGCGGGAGTCCGACTTTACAATGAGCAGTTCTTC. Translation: CASSSLRSAGVRLYNEQFF.

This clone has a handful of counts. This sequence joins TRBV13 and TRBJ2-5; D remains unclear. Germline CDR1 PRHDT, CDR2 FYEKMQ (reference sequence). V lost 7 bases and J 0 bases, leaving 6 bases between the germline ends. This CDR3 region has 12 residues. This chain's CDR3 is CASTPYQETQYF. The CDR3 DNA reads TGTGCCAGCACTCCGTACCAAGAGACCCAGTACTTC.

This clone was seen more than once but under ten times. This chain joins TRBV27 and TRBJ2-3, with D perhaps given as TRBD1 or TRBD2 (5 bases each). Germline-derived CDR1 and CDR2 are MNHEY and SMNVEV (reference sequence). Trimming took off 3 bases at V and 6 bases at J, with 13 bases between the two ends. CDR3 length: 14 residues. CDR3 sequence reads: CASSFLRGRDTQYF. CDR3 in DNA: TGTGCCAGCAGTTTCCTCCGGGGACGGGATACGCAGTATTTT.

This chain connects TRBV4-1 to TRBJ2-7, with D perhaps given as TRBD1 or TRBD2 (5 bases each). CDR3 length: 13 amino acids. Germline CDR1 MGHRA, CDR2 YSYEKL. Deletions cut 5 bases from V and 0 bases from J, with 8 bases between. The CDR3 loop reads CASSGTPSYEQYF. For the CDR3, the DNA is TGCGCCAGCAGCGGGACCCCCTCCTACGAGCAGTACTTC.

The CDR3 region is CASSPPHRTGNYGYTF. For the CDR3, the DNA is TGTGCCAGCAGTCCCCCTCATAGAACGGGTAACTATGGCTACACCTTC. This sequence joins TRBV28 and TRBJ1-2; D call uncertain. Trimming removed 5 bases at V and 1 base at J, with 17 bases between. CDR1 and CDR2 from the germline V gene are MDHEN and SYDVKM. The CDR3 spans 16 residues.

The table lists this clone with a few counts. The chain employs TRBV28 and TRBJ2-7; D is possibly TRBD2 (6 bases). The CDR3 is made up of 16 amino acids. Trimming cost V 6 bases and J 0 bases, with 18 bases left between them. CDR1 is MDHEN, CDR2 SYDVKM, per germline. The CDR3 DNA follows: TGTGCCAGCAGCCGTCTAGCGCCCCTCAGCTCCTACGAGCAGTACTTC. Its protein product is CASSRLAPLSSYEQYF.

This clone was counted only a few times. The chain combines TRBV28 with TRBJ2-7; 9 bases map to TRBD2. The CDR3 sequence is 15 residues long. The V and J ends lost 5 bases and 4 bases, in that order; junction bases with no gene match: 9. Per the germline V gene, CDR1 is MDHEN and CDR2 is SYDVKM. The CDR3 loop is CASSRPLAGSYEQYF. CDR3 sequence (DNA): TGTGCCAGCAGTCGGCCCCTAGCGGGGTCTTACGAGCAGTACTTC.

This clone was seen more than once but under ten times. The CDR3 sequence: CSVERSGVLAEAFF. The CDR3 nucleotides read TGCAGCGTGGAACGTTCGGGTGTTTTGGCTGAAGCTTTCTTT. This chain links TRBV29-1 with TRBJ1-1; D is ambiguous. The V gene's germline CDR1 is SQVTM and CDR2 ANQGSEA. Trimming took 6 bases from V and 6 from J, leaving 20 bases between them. The CDR3 is 14 amino acids.

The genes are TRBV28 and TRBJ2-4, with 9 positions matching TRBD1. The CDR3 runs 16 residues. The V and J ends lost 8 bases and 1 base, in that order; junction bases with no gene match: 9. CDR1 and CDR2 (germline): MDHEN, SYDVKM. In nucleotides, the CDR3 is TGTGCCAGCGGGCCCGGACAGGGGAGGGCCAAAAACATTCAGTACTTC. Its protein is CASGPGQGRAKNIQYF.